The 9 T cell receptor beta chains given below trace back to one sample, sequenced in a study of immune characterization of retroperitoneal liposarcoma. MiXCR was run by TCRdb on the PCR reads, yielding one entry per CDR3 protein. The sample shows 10,000 or so distinct CDR3 sequences, 28% of them seen only once. Sequenced: tumor tissue. These receptors all come from a male donor with retroperitoneal liposarcoma.

This chain links TRBV6-1 with TRBJ2-3, with TRBD2 identical over 7 bases. Germline CDR1 reads MNHNS; CDR2 reads SASEGT. With V trimmed by 1 base and J by 2 bases, 6 bases remained unmatched. The CDR3 sequence is 16 residues long. This chain's CDR3 is CASSEGTSTYTDTQYF. The CDR3 DNA reads TGTGCCAGCAGTGAAGGGACTAGTACGTACACAGATACGCAGTATTTT.

Only a few counts were recorded for this clonotype. The V gene is TRBV6-8, the J gene TRBJ2-2, with TRBD1 matching over 10 bases. The CDR3 is made up of 14 amino acids. The ends lost 7 bases at V and 8 bases at J; junction bases unmatched: 7. The germline CDR1 and CDR2 sequences are MNHGY and SAAAGT. As DNA, the CDR3 is TGTGCCAGCAAGGGGACAGGGGCCTTAGGGGAGCTGTTTTTT. It is translated as CASKGTGALGELFF.

In its sample, this clonotype was seen many times. The chain has TRBV24-1 and TRBJ2-1; D ambiguous. Germline V gives CDR1 KGHDR, CDR2 SFDVKD. V was shortened by 1 base and J by 9 bases, with 6 bases between the two germline ends. The length of the CDR3 is 12 residues. CDR3 nucleotides: TGTGCCACCAGTGATTTCCGACTTGAGCAGTTCTTC. Amino acids: CATSDFRLEQFF.

Judged by abundance, this clonotype is medium-sized (0.01 to 0.1%). The chain links TRBV7-9 to TRBJ2-4; D uncertain. The DNA matches TRBJ2-7 better at its end, which makes the J call doubtful. The CDR3 consists of 11 residues. CDR1 is SEHNR, CDR2 FQNEAQ, per germline (reference sequence). CDR3 loop: CATTSIYEQYF. The CDR3 DNA reads TGTGCCACTACGTCCATCTACGAGCAGTACTTC.

This clonotype was seen a handful of times. Its ends do not fully match the called genes, so a read error is possible. The rearrangement links TRBV7-7 to TRBJ2-1; 9 bases agree with TRBD2. The CDR3 runs 15 residues. The germline V gene encodes CDR1 SSHAT and CDR2 FNYEAQ (reference sequence). CDR3: CASSLGSGSLNEQFF. The CDR3 DNA sequence: TGTGCTAGCAGCTTAGGTAGCGGGAGTCTCAATGAGCAGTTCTTC.

This clonotype was seen only a few times. This sequence joins TRBV25-1 and TRBJ2-3; 7 nucleotides line up with TRBD1. Germline V gives CDR1 MGHDK, CDR2 SYGVNS. CDR3 length: 15 amino acids. The V gene end was trimmed by 6 bases and the J gene end by 0 bases; junction bases not matched to a gene: 6. CDR3 bases: TGTGCCAGCAGCCGACAGGGCCAAAGCACAGATACGCAGTATTTT. It encodes CASSRQGQSTDTQYF.

The chain joins TRBV10-3 to TRBJ2-2; weak D call: TRBD1 (6 bases). Germline assignment: CDR1 ENHRY and CDR2 SYGVKD. V lost 8 bases and J 7 bases, leaving 11 bases between the germline ends. CDR3 length: 12 amino acids. The CDR3 bases are TGTGCCATCCAGGGGAACGACGGGGAGCTGTTTTTT. Amino acids: CAIQGNDGELFF.

The chain recombines TRBV7-3 with TRBJ2-5; D gene unclear. Germline loops: CDR1 SGHTA, CDR2 FQGTGA. CDR3 length: 15 residues. V gave up 4 bases and J gave up 0 bases, with 12 bases separating them. The CDR3 reads CASSSTLSDQETQYF. The CDR3 region has the DNA TGTGCCAGCAGCTCTACTCTCAGCGACCAAGAGACCCAGTACTTC.

This clonotype is classed as large. The CDR3 sequence is CASSEGGDYQQYF. As DNA, the CDR3 is TGTGCCAGCAGCGAAGGAGGGGACTATCAGCAGTACTTC. The rearrangement links TRBV7-2 to TRBJ2-1; 7 bases map to TRBD2. Gene TRBJ2-7 matches the end of the DNA better, so the J call may be wrong. CDR3 length equals 13 residues. Germline V gives CDR1 SGHTA, CDR2 FQGNSA.